The T cell receptor beta chain under discussion was sequenced for a study of shared clonotypes between healthy human individuals. Germline values: CDR1 SGHAT, CDR2 FQNNGV. Trimming removed 4 bases from V and 3 bases from J, with 8 bases in between. This CDR3 has 13 amino acids. Sequencing used immunoSEQ multiplex PCR; TCRdb keeps in-frame clones, though not all of them. The sample includes some 2,500,000 clones, 85% to 95% of them seen just once. The receptor was isolated from a man younger than 30 in good health. Some clones in this sample may be carry-over from other donors' samples. Sequenced material: naive CD4+ T cells from PBMCs. Subset indicated: CD45RA+ positively selected. V usage is TRBV11-2 and J usage is TRBJ2-3, with a possible D match to TRBD1 (5 bases). For the CDR3, the DNA is TGTGCCAGCAGCTATACAGGAACAGATACGCAGTATTTT. It encodes CASSYTGTDTQYF.